This entry lists 4 T cell receptor beta chains sequenced from one sample in a study of blood T cell repertoires in COVID-19. This table comes from immunoSEQ multiplex PCR, and its TCRdb copy is limited to in-frame clones, with some not included. This sample has about 210,000 clones; just under 85% occur once, and the top ten carry about 0.95%. The sample comprised peripheral blood. The receptors shown here come from a man in his 60s with COVID-19, enrolled during active disease.

This chain uses TRBV4-1 with TRBJ2-2; perhaps TRBD2 as D (6 bases). V lost 4 bases and J lost 7, with 19 bases in between. The CDR3 is made up of 16 amino acids. Looked up from germline, CDR1 is MGHRA and CDR2 is YSYEKL. DNA of the CDR3: TGCGCCAGCAGCCGCATCCGGGACTTCCGAAACGGGGAGCTGTTTTTT. It yields the protein CASSRIRDFRNGELFF.

The rearrangement uses TRBV18 and TRBJ1-3, with D uncertain. Germline-derived CDR1 and CDR2 are KGHSH and LQKENI. This CDR3 comprises 14 residues. Trimming stripped 3 bases from V and 0 bases from J, with 6 bases between. CDR3 sequence reads: CASSPSSSGNTIYF. Written as DNA, the CDR3 is TGTGCCAGCTCACCCTCTAGCTCTGGAAACACCATATATTTT.

The genes are TRBV11-2 and TRBJ2-6, with TRBD2 matching 7 bases. The CDR3 extends over 16 amino acids. The germline V gene has CDR1 SGHAT and CDR2 FQNNGV. J lost 2 bases, V lost 7 bases, and 8 bases had no gene match. For the CDR3, the DNA is TGTGCCAGCAAGCTCCTGGGGGGGGCTGGGGCCAACGTCCTGACTTTC. It specifies CASKLLGGAGANVLTF.

Only one count was recorded for this clone. This chain uses TRBV27 with TRBJ2-2; possibly TRBD2 for D (6 bases). The CDR3 sequence is 15 residues long. Trimming pared 2 bases from V and 5 bases from J, leaving 12 bases between. Per germline, CDR1 MNHEY and CDR2 SMNVEV (reference sequence). Here the CDR3 DNA reads TGTGCCAGCAGTTTAAGTGGGGGGTGGACCGGGGAGCTGTTTTTT. Protein: CASSLSGGWTGELFF.